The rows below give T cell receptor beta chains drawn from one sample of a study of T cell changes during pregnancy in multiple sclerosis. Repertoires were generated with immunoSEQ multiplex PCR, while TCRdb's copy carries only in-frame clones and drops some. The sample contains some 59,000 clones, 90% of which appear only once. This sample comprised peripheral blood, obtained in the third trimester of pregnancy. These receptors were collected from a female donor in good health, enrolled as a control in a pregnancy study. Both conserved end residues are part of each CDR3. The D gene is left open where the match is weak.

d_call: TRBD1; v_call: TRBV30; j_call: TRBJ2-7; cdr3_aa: CAWKPPDRGHEQYF
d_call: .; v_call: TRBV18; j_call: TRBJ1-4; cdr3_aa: CASSLNEKLFF
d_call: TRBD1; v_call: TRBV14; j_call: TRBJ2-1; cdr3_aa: CASSSNRGRGYNEQFF
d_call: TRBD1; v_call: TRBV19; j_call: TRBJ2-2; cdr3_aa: CARRGQAKNTGELFF
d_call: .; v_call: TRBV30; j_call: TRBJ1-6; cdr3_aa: CAWSGGGVPLRPLHF
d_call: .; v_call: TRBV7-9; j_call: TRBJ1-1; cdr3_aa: CASSLSLTQGMNTEAFF
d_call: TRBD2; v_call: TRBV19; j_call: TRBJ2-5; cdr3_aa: CASSRGRGGETQYF
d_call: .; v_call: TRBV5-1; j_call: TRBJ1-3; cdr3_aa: CASSLGGAGNTIYF
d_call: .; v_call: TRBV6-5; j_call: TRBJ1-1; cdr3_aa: CASSYSGQANTEAFF
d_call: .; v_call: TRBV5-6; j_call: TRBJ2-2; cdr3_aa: CASSLVGGRNTGELFF
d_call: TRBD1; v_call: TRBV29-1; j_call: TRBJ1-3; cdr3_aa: CSVKTGGMSTGNTIYF
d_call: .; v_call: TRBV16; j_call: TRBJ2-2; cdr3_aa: CASSRRAGNTGELFF
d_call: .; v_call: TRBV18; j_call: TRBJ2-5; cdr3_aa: CASSALAPVGQETQYF
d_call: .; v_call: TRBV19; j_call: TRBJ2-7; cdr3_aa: CASGPRGTYEQYF
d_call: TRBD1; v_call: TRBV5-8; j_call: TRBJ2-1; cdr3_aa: CASSLGQGADNEQFF
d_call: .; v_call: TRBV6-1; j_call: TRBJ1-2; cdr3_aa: CASSEAGRVYGYTF
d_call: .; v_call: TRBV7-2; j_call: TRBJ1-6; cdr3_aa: CASSSGGVRNSPLHF
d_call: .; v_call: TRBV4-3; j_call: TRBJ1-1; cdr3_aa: CASSQAPGGTEAFF
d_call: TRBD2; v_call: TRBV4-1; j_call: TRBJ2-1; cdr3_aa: CASSQGLAGGDEQFF
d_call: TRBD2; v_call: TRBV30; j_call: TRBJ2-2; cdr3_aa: CAWVKRGPKNTGELFF
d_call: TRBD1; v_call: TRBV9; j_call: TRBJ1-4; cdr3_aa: CASSPGTGGERAFF
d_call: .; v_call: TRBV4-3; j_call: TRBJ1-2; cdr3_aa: CASSQAVAANYGYTF
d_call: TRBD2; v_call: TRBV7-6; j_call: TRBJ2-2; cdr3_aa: CASSLALAGGTGELFF
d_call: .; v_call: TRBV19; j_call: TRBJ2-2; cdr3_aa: CASGGQTNTGELFF